Sequencing of this T cell receptor beta chain was carried out in a study of T cell responses to AZD1222 COVID-19 vaccine (TCRdb year 2021). Study-level background: TCR sequencing covered fewer than 250 trial participants: 200 to 220 given two doses of AZD1222 and approximately 25 given two doses of MenACWY control vaccine. Trial participants were enrolled by age into subgroups of 18-55, 56-69 and 70-plus years, and roughly 150, 30 and 60 TCR-sequenced participants, respectively, were included in these subgroups. Study-wide findings and limitations: Nearly half of unique spike-specific TCRs reportedly recognized epitopes outside regions mutated in the B.1.351 and B.1.1.7 variants. Participants were mostly white British, with more females than males. The authors suggested clonal diversity may have been underestimated. The 56-69-year group was small, and its depth increase did not reach significance, likely because of low power. Because no day 14 peak-response samples were available, the repertoires could be characterized only after the peak T cell response. Vaccine-associated CD4 TCRs spanned the whole spike protein, with dominant responses in regions 160-218 and 743-854. After two AZD1222 doses, spike-specific TCR breadth and depth were significantly higher than at day 0 and than in MenACWY recipients. Conclusions about previously exposed vaccinees are limited, since just a handful of AZD1222 recipients were seropositive for SARS-CoV-2 at baseline.

The time point label of this sample denotes: about 28 days (+/-7) after the second vaccine dose. AZD1222 recipients given second doses at about 4 weeks or at about 12 weeks were pooled, since spike-specific TCR depth and breadth were not found to differ between the two schedules. Vaccinee samples were obtained from the UK trials COV001 and COV002, which included a single-blind randomized controlled phase 2/3 trial of AZD1222 (ChAdOx1 nCoV-19) in healthy adults. For TCRbeta chain sequencing, PBMC samples from trial participants were taken at day 0 and at day 28 after the second dose. This clone occurred a few times. Its antigen is not yet known. No much larger clone is present one base from it, and per-base qualities are unavailable. CDR1 LGHDT and CDR2 YNNKEL are derived from the germline V gene (reference sequence). Measured from the cysteine to the phenylalanine, the CDR3 is 14 residues long. Of the read, only the CDR3 DNA is kept; its 42 bases are in frame from base 1. V loses 4 bases at its end and J loses 7 bases; junction bases beyond the gene matches: 7.

The CDR3 regions of human TCRbeta chains were analyzed by immunosequencing. On the study's bioinformatics: Repertoire TCRs were checked for matches against a reference library of SARS-CoV-2-specific TCRs that had been generated using the MIRA antigen-specificity platform. Breadth was defined as the fraction of unique TCRs that were SARS-CoV-2-associated, and depth was defined as the fraction of total T cells that were SARS-CoV-2-associated. Each spike-specific TCR was assigned to its reactive spike region and to a CD4 or CD8 class using the MIRA data. Log10-transformed breadth and depth values were compared by one-way ANOVA with Sidak's multiple comparisons tests. What TCRdb holds here is the immuneACCESS table cut down to in-frame rearrangements. Part of the clones is not present; checked against another copy, under half of the missing clones reflect an unresolved V gene, and the others are unexplained. V and J calls and clone size follow that table, whereas D and trimming were derived from the DNA. The sample has around 110,000 clones on record, 90% of them singletons. In total, the top ten clones hold 7% to 9% of the sample.

This sequence was found in an adult who received the AZD1222 COVID-19 vaccine. This receptor chain uses TRBV3-1 (or the pseudogene TRBV3-2) and TRBJ1-3; TRBD1 lines up with 7 middle nucleotides. The starting material was peripheral blood, obtained 28 days after the second AZD1222 dose. The nucleotide sequence reads as follows: TGTGCCAGCAGCCCCACAGGGGATCCGAACACCATATATTTT. This yields the protein CASSPTGDPNTIYF.